The rows below give T cell receptor beta chains drawn from one sample of a study of tumor-infiltrating lymphocytes in oesophageal squamous cell carcinoma. TCRdb passed the PCR reads through MiXCR, listing each CDR3 protein once. The table includes 15,000 to 20,000 distinct CDR3 sequences, more than 40% detected once. Input material: normal esophageal tissue next to the tumor. All receptors derive from a male donor with esophageal squamous cell carcinoma. Each CDR3 is given with its conserved first and last residue. The D gene is left open where the match is weak. Clone size, where shown, is once, few, many, or a class for clones that have expanded.

>TRBJ2-1|many|-|TRBV6-1
TGTGCCAGCAAGGGTCGGGTCCTAGGGCCCAACAATGAGCAGTTCTTC
CASKGRVLGPNNEQFF
>TRBJ1-2|-|TRBD1|TRBV7-3
TGTGCCAGCAGCTCATGGGTTAGACAGGGCGGCTATGGCTACACCTTC
CASSSWVRQGGYGYTF
>TRBJ2-7|-|TRBD2|TRBV29-1
TGCAGCGTTGAAGGGACACCGGGGGGCGAGCAGTACTTC
CSVEGTPGGEQYF
>TRBJ2-5|few|-|TRBV7-7
TGTGCTAGCAGCTTAAGTGGGGGGACACAAGAGACCCAGTACTTC
CASSLSGGTQETQYF
>TRBJ2-5|-|-|TRBV7-8
TGTGCCAGCAGCCTCGTACAGCAACAGACCCAGTACTTC
CASSLVQQQTQYF
>TRBJ1-1|medium-sized|-|TRBV6-1
TGTGCCAGCAGTGACAAAATGAACACTGAAGCTTTCTTT
CASSDKMNTEAFF
>TRBJ2-5|medium-sized|-|TRBV28
TGTGCCAGCAGTTCACAGGGTCTCCAAGAGACCCAGTACTTC
CASSSQGLQETQYF
>TRBJ2-7|-|TRBD2|TRBV14
TGTGCCAGCAGCCAACGGGGGGGGCAGTACTTC
CASSQRGGQYF
>TRBJ2-3|once|-|TRBV5-1
TGCGCCAGCAGCTGGGGGACGTTTGGGACAGATACGCAGTATTTT
CASSWGTFGTDTQYF
>TRBJ1-2|-|-|TRBV28
TGTGCCAGCAACCCTCCCCCAGGGGTAGGCTACACCTTC
CASNPPPGVGYTF
>TRBJ2-1|medium-sized|TRBD2|TRBV10-2
TGCGCCAGCAGGCTAGCGGGAGGAGCATTGGATGAGCAGTTCTTC
CASRLAGGALDEQFF
>TRBJ2-1|-|TRBD2|TRBV28
TGTGCCAGCAGGTACGCCGGGACTAGCAGCTACAATGAGCAGTTCTTC
CASRYAGTSSYNEQFF
>TRBJ2-1|-|-|TRBV7-6
TGTGCTAGCAGCTTATCTGGATACTCCAATGAGCAGTTCTTC
CASSLSGYSNEQFF